The TCR beta chain under discussion was sequenced for a study of T cell changes during pregnancy in multiple sclerosis. Germline V gene lookup returns CDR1 SGHTS and CDR2 YDEGEE. V lost 5 bases and J 11 bases, leaving 14 bases between the germline ends. This CDR3 is built from 13 residues. This table comes from immunoSEQ multiplex PCR, and its TCRdb copy is limited to in-frame clones, with some not included. The top ten clones hold 1.9% of a sample with 100,000 or so clones, around 92% of them seen once. The sequences come from peripheral blood, collected after pregnancy. This sequence originates from a female donor with multiple sclerosis, enrolled in a pregnancy study. The rearrangement uses TRBV5-8 and TRBJ1-6; D gene uncertain. The chain's CDR3 is CASSIGLGPPLHF. CDR3 sequence (DNA): TGTGCCAGCAGTATAGGACTTGGTCCACCCCTCCACTTT. Based on the CDR3 plus reference TRBV5-8 and TRBJ1-6, the full variable domain is EAGVTQSPTHLIKTRGQQATLRCSPISGHTSVYWYQQALGLGLQFLLWYDEGEERNRGNFPPRFSGRQFPNYSSELNVNALELEDSALYLCASSIGLGPPLHFGNGTRLTVT.